Shown below are 5 T cell receptor beta chains from a single sample sequenced in a study of T-cell reconstitution after alpha-beta-depleted transplantation in children. Researchers prepared the TCRbeta library using unique molecular identifiers, the study reports. Each CDR3 protein gets one entry after TCRdb re-called the PCR reads with MiXCR. This table has more than 200,000 distinct CDR3 sequences, about 8.2% appearing once. The input for sequencing was PBMCs, mostly from graft donor cells, taken 360 days after TCRalphabeta/CD19-depleted stem cell transplant. The receptors derive from a male patient aged 2-15 years who had a stem cell transplant for acute myeloid leukemia, so the T cells may come from the graft donor.

The chain carries TRBV7-3 and TRBJ2-3; TRBD2 matches at 12 bases. The J segment lost 6 bases and the V segment lost 5 bases, leaving 9 bases of the junction unmatched. The CDR3 runs 16 residues. Looked up from germline, CDR1 is SGHTA and CDR2 is FQGTGA. The CDR3 spells CASSKTSGGTWDTQYF. The CDR3, as DNA: TGTGCCAGCAGCAAGACTAGCGGGGGCACTTGGGATACGCAGTATTTT.

The chain has TRBV18 and TRBJ2-2; 8 bases are shared with TRBD2. The V gene end was trimmed by 3 bases and the J gene end by 2 bases; junction bases not matched to a gene: 5. The V gene's germline CDR1 is KGHSH and CDR2 LQKENI. The CDR3 loop spans 16 amino acids. CDR3 amino acids: CASSPLLAENTGELFF. CDR3 coding DNA: TGTGCCAGCTCACCTTTACTAGCGGAAAACACCGGGGAGCTGTTTTTT.

This clonotype was observed many times. V gene TRBV4-1 combines with J gene TRBJ2-5; 7 bases fit TRBD2. The ends lost 1 base at V and 5 bases at J; junction bases unmatched: 7. Germline V CDR1 and CDR2: MGHRA, YSYEKL. The CDR3 totals 15 residues. CDR3 protein: CASSQGGKLAETQYF. The CDR3 coding sequence is TGCGCCAGCAGCCAAGGGGGTAAACTAGCGGAGACCCAGTACTTC.

The gene calls are TRBV7-2 and TRBJ2-7; a possible D gene is TRBD2 (7 bases). The CDR3 sequence is 16 residues long. Germline-derived CDR1 and CDR2 are SGHTA and FQGNSA. Trimming took 0 bases from V and 4 from J, leaving 16 bases between them. As DNA, the CDR3 is TGTGCCAGCAGCTTAGCGCTGGGGGGGGCCTTTTACGAGCAGTACGTC. Its protein is CASSLALGGAFYEQYV.

CDR3 nucleotide sequence: TGTGCCAGCAGTCCCTGGACAGGGCGGGAGCAGTACGTC. It is translated as CASSPWTGREQYV. V usage is TRBV12-3 or TRBV12-4 and J usage is TRBJ2-7; TRBD1 agrees at 8 bases. The CDR3 totals 13 residues. The V and J ends lost 5 bases and 7 bases, in that order; junction bases with no gene match: 7.